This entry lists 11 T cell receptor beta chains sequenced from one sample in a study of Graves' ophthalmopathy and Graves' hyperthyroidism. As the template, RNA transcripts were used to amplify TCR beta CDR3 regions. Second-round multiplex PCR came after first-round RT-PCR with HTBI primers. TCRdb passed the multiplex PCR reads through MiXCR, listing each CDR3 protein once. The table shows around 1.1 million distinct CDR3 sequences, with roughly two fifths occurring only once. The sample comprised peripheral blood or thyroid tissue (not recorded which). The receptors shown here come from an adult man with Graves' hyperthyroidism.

The CDR3 DNA sequence: TGTGCCAGCAGTCCGGGACGGGGGGCGCATGGCTACACCTTC. It yields the protein CASSPGRGAHGYTF. The J gene is TRBJ1-2, the V gene TRBV7-9; D possibly corresponds to TRBD1 (6 bases). Germline V gene sequence: CDR1 SEHNR, CDR2 FQNEAQ (reference sequence). Deletions cut 6 bases from V and 6 bases from J, with 17 bases between. This CDR3 has 14 residues.

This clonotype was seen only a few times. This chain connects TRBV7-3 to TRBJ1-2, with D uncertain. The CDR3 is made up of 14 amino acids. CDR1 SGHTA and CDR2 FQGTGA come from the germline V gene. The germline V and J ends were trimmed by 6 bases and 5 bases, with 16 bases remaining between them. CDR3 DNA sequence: TGTGCCAGCAGTTTCGGCAGGACGCTTTATGGCTACACCTTC. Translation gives CASSFGRTLYGYTF.

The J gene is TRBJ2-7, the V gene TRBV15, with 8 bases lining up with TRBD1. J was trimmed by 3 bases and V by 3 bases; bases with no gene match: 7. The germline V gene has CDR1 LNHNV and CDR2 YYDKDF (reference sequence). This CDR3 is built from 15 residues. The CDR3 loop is CATSSQDRAVYEQYF. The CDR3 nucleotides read TGTGCCACCAGCAGCCAGGACAGGGCAGTCTACGAGCAGTACTTC.

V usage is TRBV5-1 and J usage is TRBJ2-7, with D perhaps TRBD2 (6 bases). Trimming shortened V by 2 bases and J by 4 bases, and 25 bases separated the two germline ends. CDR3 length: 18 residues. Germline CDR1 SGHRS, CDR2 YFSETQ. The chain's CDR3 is CASSFRDQTRTGAYEQYF. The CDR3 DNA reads TGCGCCAGCAGCTTCCGGGACCAAACGAGAACGGGAGCTTACGAGCAGTACTTC.

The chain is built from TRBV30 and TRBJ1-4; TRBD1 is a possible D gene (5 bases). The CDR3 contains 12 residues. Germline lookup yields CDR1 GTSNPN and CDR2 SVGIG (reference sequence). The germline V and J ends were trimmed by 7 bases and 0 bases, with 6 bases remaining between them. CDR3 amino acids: CAYRPTNEKLFF. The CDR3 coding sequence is TGTGCCTACAGGCCAACTAATGAAAAACTGTTTTTT.

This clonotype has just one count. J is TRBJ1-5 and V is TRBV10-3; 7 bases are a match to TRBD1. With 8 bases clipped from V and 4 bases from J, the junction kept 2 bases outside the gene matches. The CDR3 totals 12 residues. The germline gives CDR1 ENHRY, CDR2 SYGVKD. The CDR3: CAIAQGNQPQHF. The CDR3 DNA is TGTGCCATCGCACAGGGGAATCAGCCCCAGCATTTT.

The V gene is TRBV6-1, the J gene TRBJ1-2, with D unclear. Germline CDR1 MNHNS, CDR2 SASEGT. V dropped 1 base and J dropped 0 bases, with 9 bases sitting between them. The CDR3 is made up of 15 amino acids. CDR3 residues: CASSEVGDPNYGYTF. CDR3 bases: TGTGCCAGCAGTGAAGTTGGGGATCCTAACTATGGCTACACCTTC.

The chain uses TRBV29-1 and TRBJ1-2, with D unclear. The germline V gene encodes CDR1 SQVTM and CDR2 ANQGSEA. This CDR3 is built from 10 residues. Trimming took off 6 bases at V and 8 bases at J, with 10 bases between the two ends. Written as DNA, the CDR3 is TGCAGCGTCGGACTACTCGGCTACACCTTC. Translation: CSVGLLGYTF.

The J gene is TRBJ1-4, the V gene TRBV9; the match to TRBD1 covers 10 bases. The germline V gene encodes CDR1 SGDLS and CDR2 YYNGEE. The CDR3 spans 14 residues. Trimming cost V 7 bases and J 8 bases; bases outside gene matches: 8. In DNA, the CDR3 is TGTGCCAGCGGGCGGGACAGGGGTGACGAAAAACTGTTTTTT. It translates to CASGRDRGDEKLFF.

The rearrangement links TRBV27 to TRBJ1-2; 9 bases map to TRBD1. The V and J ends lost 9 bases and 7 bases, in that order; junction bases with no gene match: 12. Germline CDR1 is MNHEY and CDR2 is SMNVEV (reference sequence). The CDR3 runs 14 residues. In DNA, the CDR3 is TGTGCCAGTGGATTACAGGGGGCGCCCGGTGGCTACACCTTC. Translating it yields CASGLQGAPGGYTF.

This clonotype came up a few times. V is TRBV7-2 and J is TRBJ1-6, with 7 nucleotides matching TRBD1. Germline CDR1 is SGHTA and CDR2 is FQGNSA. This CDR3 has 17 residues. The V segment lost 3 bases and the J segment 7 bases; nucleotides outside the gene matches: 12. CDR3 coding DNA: TGTGCCAGCAGCTTGGGGCCTACCGGGACAGTCAATTCACCCCTCCACTTT. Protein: CASSLGPTGTVNSPLHF. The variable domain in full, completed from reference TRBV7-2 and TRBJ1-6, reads GAGVSQSPSNKVTEKGKDVELRCDPISGHTALYWYRQSLGQGLEFLIYFQGNSAPDKSGLPSDRFSAERTGGSVSTLTIQRTQQEDSAVYLCASSLGPTGTVNSPLHFGNGTRLTVT.